Listed below are T cell receptor beta chains from one sample, sequenced in a study of Graves' ophthalmopathy and Graves' hyperthyroidism. TCRdb redid the calling of the multiplex PCR reads with MiXCR, one entry per CDR3 protein. This repertoire shows hundreds of thousands of distinct CDR3 sequences, approximately 15% found once; its top ten account for 9.5% to 10%. Material: blood. The origin of the receptors is a woman between 25 and 40 years old with Graves' ophthalmopathy. Each CDR3 is given with its conserved first and last residue. The D gene is left open where the match is weak. Clone size, where shown, is once, few, many, or a class for clones that have expanded.

V	size	D	J	DNA	CDR3
TRBV7-6	many	.	TRBJ2-2	TGTGCCAGCAGCTTCACTAGCCGCGCGAACACCGGGGAGCTGTTTTTT	CASSFTSRANTGELFF
TRBV4-1	many	TRBD1	TRBJ1-1	TGCGCCAGCAGCCAACCGGGACAGCGGTACACTGAAGCTTTCTTT	CASSQPGQRYTEAFF
TRBV20-1	once	TRBD1	TRBJ2-7	TGCAGTGCTAGAGGTTACGCCGATGGGACAGGGAACTCCTACGAGCAGTACTTC	CSARGYADGTGNSYEQYF
TRBV6-2/TRBV6-3	few	.	TRBJ2-7	TGTGCCAGCTGTTCACTAGTCGAGCAGTACTTC	CASCSLVEQYF
TRBV12-3/TRBV12-4	many	.	TRBJ1-5	TGTGCCAGCAGTTCCCGGGCGCGGCAGGCGGATCAGCCCCAGCATTTT	CASSSRARQADQPQHF
TRBV7-2	many	.	TRBJ2-7	TGTGCCAGCAGCTTCCGGGACTTTGGCTACGAGCAGTACTTC	CASSFRDFGYEQYF
TRBV6-1	.	TRBD1	TRBJ2-3	TGTGCCAGCAGTCCCCGACAGGGGGCCACAGATACGCAGTATTTT	CASSPRQGATDTQYF
TRBV5-1	.	TRBD1	TRBJ1-3	TGCGCCAGCAGCTTGGGGGGACAGGGCCTCGATGGAAACACCATATATTTT	CASSLGGQGLDGNTIYF
TRBV2	many	.	TRBJ1-5	TGTGCCAGCAGTGATTCGGGGCGTAGCAATCAGCCCCAGCATTTT	CASSDSGRSNQPQHF
TRBV24-1	many	.	TRBJ2-7	TGTGCCACCAGTGAAACCGGGAGATACGAGCAGTACTTC	CATSETGRYEQYF
TRBV12-3/TRBV12-4	many	.	TRBJ1-2	TGTGCCAGCAGCCAAGTGAGCTGGGGGACTTATGGCTACACCTTC	CASSQVSWGTYGYTF
TRBV11-2	many	.	TRBJ2-7	TGTGCCAGCAGCTTATCTAGAGACTACGAGCAGTACTTC	CASSLSRDYEQYF
TRBV5-5	.	.	TRBJ1-5	TGTGCCAGCAGCTTGGACGGCAGGGGTCTGGATCAGCCCCAGCATTTT	CASSLDGRGLDQPQHF
TRBV19	many	.	TRBJ2-7	TGTGCCAGTAGTATAACCCACAGGGCCTATTCCTCCTACGAGCAGTACTTC	CASSITHRAYSSYEQYF
TRBV19	many	.	TRBJ1-3	TGTGCCAGTAGTTATTCCAGGAGCCACTCTGGAAACACCATATATTTT	CASSYSRSHSGNTIYF
TRBV6-7	.	.	TRBJ1-5	TGTGCCAGCACGGGACATCTTCGGCATCAGCCCCAGCATTTT	CASTGHLRHQPQHF
TRBV18	.	.	TRBJ1-1	TGTGCCAGCTCACCACCGGGGGGGAGGGCGAACACTGAAGCTTTCTTT	CASSPPGGRANTEAFF
TRBV28	many	.	TRBJ2-7	TGTGCCAGCAGTTCTCGTACAGGGAGGAGCTCCTACGAGCAGTACTTC	CASSSRTGRSSYEQYF
TRBV18	few	.	TRBJ2-7	TGTGCCAGCTCACCACGGACAGATTATGGGGGGCGCGAGCAGTACTTC	CASSPRTDYGGREQYF
TRBV6-2/TRBV6-3	many	.	TRBJ2-2	TGTGCCAGCAGTTACAAATGGACCGGGGAGCTGTTTTTT	CASSYKWTGELFF
TRBV2	many	.	TRBJ1-2	TGTGCCAGCAGTCTAAAGCAGCTTTCGTATGGCTACACCTTC	CASSLKQLSYGYTF
TRBV30	many	TRBD1	TRBJ1-1	TGTGCCTGGAGTGGATCCACCGGGACAGGGAGTTTAGCTTTCTTT	CAWSGSTGTGSLAFF
TRBV6-1	many	.	TRBJ1-1	TGTGCCAGCAGTGAGATCCCCGGGGAATTCTTT	CASSEIPGEFF
TRBV20-1	many	.	TRBJ1-5	TGCAGTGCTGAGGGGAGTAGCAATCAGCCCCAGCATTTT	CSAEGSSNQPQHF
TRBV27	many	TRBD2	TRBJ2-3	TGTGCCAGCAGACGACTAGCGGGGGGTGCGACTAGCACAGATACGCAGTATTTT	CASRRLAGGATSTDTQYF
TRBV12-3/TRBV12-4	many	.	TRBJ1-5	TGTGCCAGCAGCCTCCGGACAAATCAGCCCCAGCATTTT	CASSLRTNQPQHF
TRBV6-1	.	.	TRBJ1-1	TGTGCCAGCAGTGGAACTTATAGGGAAGCTTTCTTT	CASSGTYREAFF
TRBV14	few	TRBD1	TRBJ1-1	TGTGCCAGCAGCCAACGACCGGGACAGCCGAACACTGAAGCTTTCTTT	CASSQRPGQPNTEAFF
TRBV19	few	.	TRBJ2-5	TGTGCCAGTAGTGGGGAGTGGCGAGAGACCCAGTACTTC	CASSGEWRETQYF
TRBV4-2	.	TRBD1	TRBJ1-3	TGTGCCAGCAGCCCCCCCGGGACAGGGAGCTCTGGAAACACCATATATTTT	CASSPPGTGSSGNTIYF
TRBV29-1	.	.	TRBJ1-6	TGCAGCGTTGAGGTGGATTATAATTCACCCCTCCACTTT	CSVEVDYNSPLHF
TRBV7-2	.	TRBD1	TRBJ2-5	TGTGCCAGCAGCTCCAGACAGGGGAGAATGGAGACCCAGTACTTC	CASSSRQGRMETQYF
TRBV11-1	many	.	TRBJ2-7	TGTGCCAGCAGCTTAGACCCGGGTGACTACGAGCAGTACTTC	CASSLDPGDYEQYF
TRBV24-1	many	.	TRBJ2-5	TGTGCCACCAGTGATTTGCAAGAAGAGACCCAGTACTTC	CATSDLQEETQYF
TRBV20-1	many	.	TRBJ1-1	TGCAGTGCTACGTTTACGGGACAAACGAACACTGAAGCTTTCTTT	CSATFTGQTNTEAFF
TRBV4-1	few	TRBD2	TRBJ2-5	TGCGCCAGCAGCCATATGGCGGGGGGGTACCAAGAGACCCAGTACTTC	CASSHMAGGYQETQYF
TRBV5-1	few	.	TRBJ2-5	TGCGCCAGCAGCCTAATGGTCGGGGGCCAGGAGACCCAGTACTTC	CASSLMVGGQETQYF
TRBV15	many	.	TRBJ2-7	TGTGCCACCAGCCGGGACATACCCTACGAGCAGTACTTC	CATSRDIPYEQYF
TRBV6-5	.	TRBD1	TRBJ1-1	TGTGCCAGCAGTTACGGGACAGGGGCCAACACTGAAGCTTTCTTT	CASSYGTGANTEAFF
TRBV28	many	.	TRBJ1-1	TGTGCCAGCAGCCACAACCCTAAAACTGAAGCTTTCTTT	CASSHNPKTEAFF
TRBV12-3/TRBV12-4	many	.	TRBJ2-7	TGTGCCAGCAGCCTACGACAAGGGGGAAACGAGCAGTACTTC	CASSLRQGGNEQYF
TRBV10-1	many	.	TRBJ2-2	TGCGCCAGCAGTGAGTCCCCGACCGGGGAGCTGTTTTTT	CASSESPTGELFF
TRBV6-2/TRBV6-3	.	.	TRBJ1-2	TGTGCCAGCAGCGGACAGACCCTCTATGGCTACACCTTC	CASSGQTLYGYTF
TRBV24-1	many	.	TRBJ2-2	TGTGCCACCATGGCAGGGGCGCGCACCGGGGAGCTGTTTTTT	CATMAGARTGELFF
TRBV5-1	few	.	TRBJ1-3	TGCGCCAGCAGCTTGGGAAATCCTACGCCGGAAAACACCATATATTTT	CASSLGNPTPENTIYF
TRBV28	many	TRBD1	TRBJ1-2	TGTGCCAGCAGTCTTAGACAGGGGGCGGTGTATGGCTACACCTTC	CASSLRQGAVYGYTF